Presented here are 11 T cell receptor beta chains from one specimen sequenced in a study of vaccination and CD4 T cells after COVID-19. What these receptors recognize is not known. The Oncomine TCR Beta short-read assay sequenced DNA from cultured CD4+ T cells. TCRdb reprocessed the PCR reads with MiXCR, giving one entry per CDR3 protein. The data show fewer than 9,500 distinct CDR3 sequences, 50% to 60% seen once. As to treatment: 10-day PBMC culture with coronavirus spike peptide pools or control peptides (ViraFEST assay). The sample consisted of CD4+ T cells from blood, cultured in vitro. Receptors were obtained from a human donor who had recovered from COVID-19.

The table lists this clonotype with a count of one. This chain connects TRBV12-5 to TRBJ1-2; 8 bases agree with TRBD1. Trimming cost V 2 bases and J 8 bases; bases outside gene matches: 10. CDR3 length: 15 amino acids. Germline-derived CDR1 and CDR2 are LGHNT and FRNRAP. CDR3 residues: CASGLHVRGRRGYTF. The CDR3 DNA sequence: TGTGCTAGTGGTTTGCATGTCAGGGGGCGTCGGGGCTACACCTTC.

A few counts support this clonotype. The gene calls are TRBV20-1 and TRBJ1-2, with D hard to call. V was shortened by 1 base and J by 0 bases, with 6 bases between the two germline ends. Per the germline V gene, CDR1 is DFQATT and CDR2 is SNEGSKA (reference sequence). This CDR3 is 13 amino acids long. The CDR3 coding sequence is TGCAGTGCTAGAGGAGACTCTAACTATGGCTACACCTTC. Translation gives CSARGDSNYGYTF.

The chain combines TRBV7-9 with TRBJ1-1; D is unresolved. Between the trimmed V and J ends, which lost 7 bases and 0 bases, there was a span of 12 bases. The germline gives CDR1 SEHNR, CDR2 FQNEAQ (reference sequence). This CDR3 is 14 amino acids long. CDR3 DNA: TGTGCCAGCACCCCTGTTCAGCTGAACACTGAAGCTTTCTTT. It translates to CASTPVQLNTEAFF.

This clonotype has a handful of counts. The chain joins TRBV27 to TRBJ1-2; possibly TRBD1 for D (6 bases). CDR1 and CDR2 (germline): MNHEY, SMNVEV (reference sequence). The length of the CDR3 is 15 residues. The V gene lost 2 bases and the J gene lost 2 bases, with 12 bases spanning the gap. The CDR3 nucleotides read TGTGCCAGCAGTTTACATGGGGGCCAAAACTATGGCTACACCTTC. Protein: CASSLHGGQNYGYTF.

A few counts support this clonotype. This sequence joins TRBV7-2 and TRBJ2-5; 8 nucleotides match TRBD1. V was clipped by 5 bases and J by 5 bases; unmatched bases: 7. The length of the CDR3 is 14 residues. The germline V gene has CDR1 SGHTA and CDR2 FQGNSA. The CDR3 region is CASSPGGARETQYF. Here the CDR3 DNA reads TGTGCCAGCAGCCCAGGGGGCGCCCGGGAGACCCAGTACTTC.

The rearrangement uses TRBV7-3 and TRBJ1-5; no firm D call. Germline V lookup: CDR1 SGHTA, CDR2 FQGTGA. This CDR3 comprises 15 residues. The V end lost 5 bases, the J end lost 4 bases, and 15 bases lay between the germline ends. CDR3 DNA: TGTGCCAGCAGCCCCATTTATTTGGGAAATCAGCCCCAGCATTTT. Its translation: CASSPIYLGNQPQHF.

This clonotype was observed a few times. V and J are TRBV12-3 or TRBV12-4 and TRBJ1-2, with TRBD1 matching 7 bases. The CDR3 is 14 amino acids. The ends lost 6 bases at V and 2 bases at J; junction bases unmatched: 6. The CDR3 loop reads CASRRGLQNYGYTF. CDR3 coding DNA: TGTGCCAGCAGGAGGGGGCTACAAAACTATGGCTACACCTTC.

The sample holds a few counts of this clonotype. The chain links TRBV2 to TRBJ1-1; D remains ambiguous. The CDR3 contains 15 residues. Trimming removed 1 base at V and 4 bases at J, with 13 bases between. Germline values: CDR1 SNHLY, CDR2 FYNNEI. CDR3 DNA: TGTGCCAGCAGTGAAGAGGTGACGCCAGCCACTGAAGCTTTCTTT. It translates to CASSEEVTPATEAFF.

The genes are TRBV6-2 or TRBV6-3 and TRBJ1-1; the match to TRBD1 covers 8 bases. The CDR3 is made up of 14 amino acids. V shed 6 bases, J shed 4 bases, and the junction held 7 bases outside the gene matches. Germline-derived CDR1 and CDR2 are MNHEY and SVGEGT. The CDR3 nucleotides are TGTGCCAGCAGATCCCACAGGGGGACCACTGAAGCTTTCTTT. Translated, it gives CASRSHRGTTEAFF.

This chain links TRBV6-2 or TRBV6-3 with TRBJ2-3, with D maybe TRBD1 (5 bases). V was shortened by 2 bases and J by 3 bases, with 21 bases between the two germline ends. Germline CDR1 and CDR2: MNHEY and SVGEGT. The CDR3 sequence is 18 residues long. The CDR3 nucleotides are TGTGCCAGCAGTTACCCGACCGGAGCAGGGCTCCTAACAGATACGCAGTATTTT. This gives the protein CASSYPTGAGLLTDTQYF.

The chain recombines TRBV20-1 with TRBJ2-1; D gene unclear. Germline loops: CDR1 DFQATT, CDR2 SNEGSKA (reference sequence). Trimming shortened V by 0 bases and J by 2 bases, and 14 bases separated the two germline ends. The length of the CDR3 is 16 residues. The CDR3 protein is CSARDPFTGPYNEQFF. CDR3 coding DNA: TGCAGTGCTAGAGATCCTTTTACCGGCCCCTACAATGAGCAGTTCTTC.